This T cell receptor beta chain was identified during a study of T cells in Graves' hyperthyroidism and ophthalmopathy (dated by TCRdb to 2018 to 2020). Notes on the research overall: Peripheral blood samples were taken at the time of initial diagnosis, prior to any treatment. After blood sampling, hyperthyroidism patients were treated with methimazole at a starting dose of 30 mg daily, and ophthalmopathy patients were treated with high-dose intravenous methylprednisolone. The study also compared thyroid tissue and blood T-cell repertoires from about six Graves' hyperthyroidism patients. The approximately 100 discovery patients were randomly split 7:3 into training and test sets. The paper reports TCR Vbeta CDR3 sequencing of more than 120 peripheral blood samples: approximately 41 ophthalmopathy, around 80 hyperthyroidism and approximately 17 progressor patients. An independent validation cohort of fewer than 20 hyperthyroidism patients and roughly 16 patients who later progressed to ophthalmopathy tested prospective prediction of ophthalmopathy. A discovery cohort of roughly 100 patients, roughly 45 with Graves' ophthalmopathy and roughly 59 with stable Graves' hyperthyroidism, was used to find distinguishing TCR V-J signatures.

Stable Graves' hyperthyroidism was defined as the absence of progression to ophthalmopathy over 18 months of follow-up. Hyperthyroidism patients were newly diagnosed, had a disease duration of under 2 months, and were aged 18 to 65 years. Any patient with an uncontrolled infection, another autoimmune disease, pregnancy or lactation was excluded. Diagnoses were established on the basis of clinical symptoms, serum thyroxine and TRAb, thyroid ultrasound, and orbital computed tomography. PBMCs were separated from roughly 10 ml of fresh peripheral blood using Ficoll-Paque density gradient centrifugation. Total RNA was extracted using Trizol reagent, and RNA quality was assessed on an Agilent 2100 Bioanalyzer. TCR beta CDR3 regions were amplified from RNA transcripts. The first round of RT-PCR for the TCR CDR3 was performed with the HTBI primer set and the Qiagen OneStep RT-PCR kit. Libraries were constructed in a second round of multiplex PCR, after which size selection and purification were carried out. Paired-end sequencing of the libraries was performed with 100 bp reads on an Illumina HiSeq2000. As for the authors' bioinformatics: SOAPnuke was used to process the raw data, with reads discarded if the reads contained adapters or uncalled bases, had a mean Phred below 15, or lacked an exact constant-primer or identifier match. High-quality paired reads were merged with COPE v1.2.5, and unique nucleotide sequences were defined as clonotypes. MiTCR v1.1 was used to align the clonotypes against IMGT TRBV, TRBD and TRBJ reference segments. Analysis was restricted to V-J combinations with a frequency above 0.0001, which covered roughly 99% of repertoires. A TCS score was defined as the ratio between F50 (clonal expansion) and ExV (chaos), using BLOSUM62-based TCRdist between CDR3 peptides within each V-J. Welch's t-statistics and random forest reduced 500 to 550 V-J features to 13, which were used in a naive Bayes classifier (R e1071). The raw public data were reprocessed by TCRdb itself: fastp quality trimming at Q25, MiXCR clonotype calling, in-frame beta chains only. Identical CDR3 protein sequences are pooled into one entry, listed with their most common genes and DNA. What appears here as the V and J calls and clone size reflects TCRdb's work, not the paper's. Present in this sample are a few hundred thousand distinct CDR3 sequences, about an eighth of which were seen just once. The ten largest clones capture around 5.3% of the sample.

V has 7 bases trimmed and J has 2 bases trimmed; junction bases matching no gene number 19. Counted from cysteine to phenylalanine, this CDR3 has 20 amino acids. The only DNA kept is the CDR3, 60 bases in frame from the first base. The germline V gene sets CDR1 to MDHEN and CDR2 to SYDVKM. Turning to this clonotype: Its antigen is still unknown. No base quality information exists; no much larger clone differs at one position.

The study at large found these results: Ophthalmopathy was separated from stable hyperthyroidism by a 13 V-J signature model, with over 85% sensitivity and about 81% specificity obtained in cross-validation and 80%/75% obtained in testing. Sample size was not statistically predetermined, and investigators were not blinded to group allocation. In validation, the model predicted progression to ophthalmopathy a median of roughly 6.1 months before onset, with approximately 68% sensitivity and 72.22% specificity. Most expanded thyroid clonotypes (frequency above 0.001) were also detected in blood, a finding suggesting that blood repertoires may reflect thyroid immune responses.

This TCR derives from a woman aged 18-35 years with Graves' hyperthyroidism. The sequenced sample consisted of blood. This chain is built from TRBV28 and TRBJ2-4, and 11 bases in between align with TRBD1. In nucleotides, the sequence is TGTGCCAGCAACCAACTATGGACAGGGGGCGCGAAGGTAACCAAAAACATTCAGTACTTC. It translates to CASNQLWTGGAKVTKNIQYF. Full variable domain (CDR3 extended with the reference TRBV28 and TRBJ2-4 proteins): DVKVTQSSRYLVKRTGEKVFLECVQDMDHENMFWYRQDPGLGLRLIYFSYDVKMKEKGDIPEGYSVSREKKERFSLILESASTNQTSMYLCASNQLWTGGAKVTKNIQYFGAGTRLSVL.